This is a list of T cell receptor beta chains from one sample in a study of T cells in Graves' hyperthyroidism and ophthalmopathy. TCRdb reprocessed the multiplex PCR reads with MiXCR, giving one entry per CDR3 protein. The table records about 840,000 distinct CDR3 sequences, roughly 40% of them present only once. Input material: blood. The receptors derive from a man younger than 35 with Graves' hyperthyroidism. The CDR3 runs from the conserved cysteine through the conserved F or W. A D gene is named only where the DNA matches it firmly. Not every row has a clone size; where given, it reads once, few, many or a size class.

D	V	J	size	DNA	CDR3
TRBD1	TRBV7-9	TRBJ1-6	NA	TGTGCCAGCATCCAACAGGGGCTAGGTTCACCCCTCCACTTT	CASIQQGLGSPLHF
TRBD1	TRBV7-2	TRBJ2-7	few	TGTGCCAGCAGCCCAGGGGACAGGGTGAGAGGCGAGCAGTACTTC	CASSPGDRVRGEQYF
NA	TRBV10-3	TRBJ1-1	many	TGTGCCACCCACCAACGGGGCAGTAACACTGAAGCTTTCTTT	CATHQRGSNTEAFF
NA	TRBV10-2	TRBJ2-7	many	TGCGCCAGCAGGTCCGGGACGTCCCCGGGGGAGCAGTACTTC	CASRSGTSPGEQYF
TRBD1	TRBV5-1	TRBJ1-1	many	TGCGCCAGCAGCCGACAGGGGGGGACAACTGAAGCTTTCTTT	CASSRQGGTTEAFF
NA	TRBV6-1	TRBJ1-5	NA	TGTGCCAGCATCGTTATCCAGCCCCAGCATTTT	CASIVIQPQHF
TRBD1	TRBV10-3	TRBJ2-7	NA	TGTGCCACCGGGACAGGGGGCGAGCAGTACTTC	CATGTGGEQYF
NA	TRBV15	TRBJ2-7	NA	TGTGCCACCAGCAGCCAAGTCAGTCAAGGGGCAAGCTCCTACGAGCAGTACTTC	CATSSQVSQGASSYEQYF
NA	TRBV5-1	TRBJ2-7	few	TGTGCCAGCAGCTTGGGCTGGGACTTGAGCTACGAGCAGTACTTC	CASSLGWDLSYEQYF
NA	TRBV19	TRBJ2-7	few	TGTGCCAGTAAGGGGCAGGGAGTCTACGAGCAGTACTTC	CASKGQGVYEQYF
NA	TRBV28	TRBJ2-5	few	TGTGCCAGCAGTTTATATCCGTTCCAAGAGACCCAGTACTTC	CASSLYPFQETQYF
NA	TRBV6-6	TRBJ2-7	NA	TGTGCCAGCGGGGTGGTCTCCTACGAGCAGTACTTC	CASGVVSYEQYF
NA	TRBV12-3/TRBV12-4	TRBJ1-1	few	TGTGCCAGCAGTTTAGATACTTCTGAAGCTTTCTTT	CASSLDTSEAFF
NA	TRBV19	TRBJ1-2	NA	TGTGCCAGTAGCACAGGGTCTGGAAACACCTTC	CASSTGSGNTF
NA	TRBV7-8	TRBJ2-2	NA	TGTGCCAGCAGCTGGGGCGCTAACACCGGGGAGCTGTTTTTT	CASSWGANTGELFF
TRBD1	TRBV4-1	TRBJ1-2	NA	TGCGCCAGCAGCCAAGATATAAGGGGACAGGGGAACGGCTACACCTTC	CASSQDIRGQGNGYTF
TRBD2	TRBV20-1	TRBJ2-5	many	TGCAGTGCTAGAGCTCTAGCGGAGCAAGAGACCCAGTACTTC	CSARALAEQETQYF
TRBD1	TRBV5-1	TRBJ1-3	few	TGCGCCAGCAGCTCGGACAGGGGAAACACCATATATTTT	CASSSDRGNTIYF
NA	TRBV28	TRBJ2-7	few	TGTGCCAGCAGCGAACCCGCCGAAGAGCAGTACTTC	CASSEPAEEQYF
TRBD1	TRBV24-1	TRBJ2-1	NA	TGTGCCACCAGTGATTTGGGACAGGACCACAATGAGCAGTTCTTC	CATSDLGQDHNEQFF
NA	TRBV4-3	TRBJ1-1	NA	TGCGCCAGCAGCCCTGGGAGACAGGTGAACACTGAAGCTTTCTTT	CASSPGRQVNTEAFF
NA	TRBV5-1	TRBJ2-2	NA	TGCGCCAGCAGCTTGTATATGGGAGGCGGGGAGCTGTTTTTT	CASSLYMGGGELFF
NA	TRBV5-1	TRBJ2-7	NA	TGCGCCAGCAGGTTGTACACAGGGTCAACCTACGAGCAGTACTTC	CASRLYTGSTYEQYF
TRBD1	TRBV20-1	TRBJ1-1	NA	TGCAGTGCTAGAGAGACAGGGGCGGGAGGCACTGAAGCTTTCTTT	CSARETGAGGTEAFF
TRBD2	TRBV2	TRBJ2-7	many	TGTGCCAGCAGTGAGGCTAGCGGCTACGAGCAGTACTTC	CASSEASGYEQYF
NA	TRBV7-2	TRBJ1-5	many	TGTGCCAGCAGCTTAGGACAGGCTCAGCCCCAGCATTTT	CASSLGQAQPQHF
TRBD1	TRBV12-3/TRBV12-4	TRBJ1-2	many	TGTGCCAGCAGTGAGGACAGGGTGGGCGGCTACACCTTC	CASSEDRVGGYTF
TRBD2	TRBV19	TRBJ2-7	NA	TGTGCCAGCCGATCTAGCGGGATTCCCTACGAGCAGTACTTC	CASRSSGIPYEQYF
NA	TRBV10-3	TRBJ2-7	NA	TGTGCCAGCAGTCCCAGGACAGACCCGAACTACGAGCAGTACTTC	CASSPRTDPNYEQYF
TRBD2	TRBV2	TRBJ2-7	NA	TGTGCCAGCAGTGGGACTAGCGGAACCTACGAGCAGTACTTC	CASSGTSGTYEQYF
NA	TRBV12-3/TRBV12-4	TRBJ1-5	NA	TGTGCCAGCAGTACTACAGGGAGCCATCAGCCCCAGCATTTT	CASSTTGSHQPQHF
TRBD1	TRBV5-1	TRBJ2-2	NA	TGCGCCAGCAGCCCCCCAGGGGGCGGTGACACCGGGGAGCTGTTTTTT	CASSPPGGGDTGELFF
TRBD2	TRBV15	TRBJ2-1	NA	TGTGCCACTAACACAGCGGGAGCTATCTACAATGAGCAGTTCTTC	CATNTAGAIYNEQFF
NA	TRBV25-1	TRBJ2-7	NA	TGTGCCAGCAGCTTACACCCTGCCAGGGAAGCCTACGAGCAGTACTTC	CASSLHPAREAYEQYF
NA	TRBV6-9	TRBJ2-5	once	TGTGCCAGCAGTCAATCCTCAGTTGCGTCAGAGACCCAGTACTTC	CASSQSSVASETQYF
NA	TRBV7-6	TRBJ1-3	NA	TGTGCCAGCAGCCATACGGCCCACTCAGACGGAAACACCATATATTTT	CASSHTAHSDGNTIYF
NA	TRBV2	TRBJ1-6	many	TGTGCCAGCAGCCAATTAAGCCTGGCGGGCAATTCACCCCTCCACTTT	CASSQLSLAGNSPLHF
NA	TRBV2	TRBJ1-1	many	TGTGCCAGCACGACTTTTTCTGAAGCTTTCTTT	CASTTFSEAFF